The rows below give T cell receptor beta chains drawn from one sample of a study of CD8 T cells in ankylosing spondylitis. MiXCR was run by TCRdb on the 5' RACE reads, yielding one entry per CDR3 protein. The repertoire holds approximately 300,000 distinct CDR3 sequences, with 8% as singletons. Sequenced: blood, either unsorted or a sorted T cell fraction (not recorded which). These receptors all stem from a male donor with ankylosing spondylitis. Each CDR3 is given with its conserved first and last residue. Each record gives: J gene, V gene, D gene, clone size, CDR3 DNA, CDR3 protein. D genes are given only for firm matches. Not every row has a clone size; where given, it reads once, few, many or a size class.

TRBJ1-4 | TRBV5-1 | TRBD1 | . | TGCGCCAGCAGCTTGCGGACAGGGTTAAATGAAAAACTGTTTTTT | CASSLRTGLNEKLFF
TRBJ2-4 | TRBV20-1 | . | few | TGCAGTGCTAGGGAGGACAGTGACATTCAGTACTTC | CSAREDSDIQYF
TRBJ2-7 | TRBV20-1 | TRBD2 | many | TGCAGTGCGGGCGCTGGACTAGCGGGAGACACCTACGAGCAGTACTTC | CSAGAGLAGDTYEQYF
TRBJ2-7 | TRBV14 | TRBD2 | . | TGTGCCAGCAGCCAATGGGCGGGAGACTACGAGCAGTACTTC | CASSQWAGDYEQYF
TRBJ2-4 | TRBV27 | TRBD1 | many | TGTGCCAGCAGAGACCGGACAGGCTGGGGCGGCATTCAGTACTTC | CASRDRTGWGGIQYF
TRBJ1-2 | TRBV9 | . | few | TGTGCCAGCAGCGTAGTTAACCCATATGGTTACACCTTC | CASSVVNPYGYTF
TRBJ2-4 | TRBV28 | . | . | TGTGCCAGCAGTTTATCAGGGAACATTCAGTACTTC | CASSLSGNIQYF
TRBJ2-7 | TRBV7-2 | TRBD1 | few | TGTGCCAGCAGCTTAGCCGGGACAGCCGCCTACGAGCAGTACTTC | CASSLAGTAAYEQYF
TRBJ1-5 | TRBV6-1 | . | few | TGTGCCAGCAGTCCCCAGCCGGGACTCAACAATCAGCCCCAGCATTTT | CASSPQPGLNNQPQHF
TRBJ1-1 | TRBV7-3 | . | many | TGTGCCAGCAGCCACGGGAGGGGTAACACTGAAGCTTTCTTT | CASSHGRGNTEAFF
TRBJ2-7 | TRBV5-1 | . | many | TGCGCCAGCAGCTTGGTAGAGGGCGTTAGGAACGAGCAGTACTTC | CASSLVEGVRNEQYF
TRBJ1-1 | TRBV6-5 | . | . | TGTGCCAGCGGAACTGGGGCCAGGGCAGCTTTCTTT | CASGTGARAAFF
TRBJ2-7 | TRBV4-1 | . | . | TGCGCCAGCAGGAACAGCGGAACCTACGAGCAGTACTTC | CASRNSGTYEQYF
TRBJ2-7 | TRBV28 | . | . | TGTGCCAGCAGTGCCCCGAACTACGAGCAGTACTTC | CASSAPNYEQYF
TRBJ1-5 | TRBV19 | . | few | TGTGCCAGTAGTCCTGGAAGGGGAAATCAGCCCCAGCATTTT | CASSPGRGNQPQHF
TRBJ2-1 | TRBV29-1 | . | many | TGCAGCGTTGAAATACAGGCCGGGGCGAATGAGCAGTTCTTC | CSVEIQAGANEQFF
TRBJ2-2 | TRBV20-1 | TRBD2 | few | TGCAGTGCTAGAGCCCGACTAGCGGCTGGGGAGCTGTTTTTT | CSARARLAAGELFF
TRBJ1-1 | TRBV7-8 | . | few | TGTGCCAGCAGCTCTACAGGGTCAGGGACTGAAGCTTTCTTT | CASSSTGSGTEAFF
TRBJ2-4 | TRBV20-1 | . | . | TGCAGTGCTAGTGCGGGAAACATTCAGTACTTC | CSASAGNIQYF
TRBJ2-1 | TRBV20-1 | . | . | TGCAGTGCTAGGGCCGACAGTCGGTCGCAGTTCTTC | CSARADSRSQFF
TRBJ2-7 | TRBV18 | TRBD2 | many | TGTGCCAGCTCAGAGGGGACTAGCTCCTACGAGCAGTACTTC | CASSEGTSSYEQYF
TRBJ2-3 | TRBV4-2 | . | many | TGTGCCAGCAGCCAGGGGGATACGCAGTATTTT | CASSQGDTQYF
TRBJ1-2 | TRBV12-3/TRBV12-4 | . | many | TGTGCCAGCAGTTTATCGGGTCTAGCTAACTATGGCTACACCTTC | CASSLSGLANYGYTF
TRBJ2-7 | TRBV9 | TRBD2 | few | TGTGCCAGCAGCCCCCAGCGGGAGGGCCGTTACGAGCAGTACTTC | CASSPQREGRYEQYF
TRBJ2-7 | TRBV10-2 | TRBD2 | few | TGCGCCAGCAGTGAGCGGACTAGCGGGAACGAGCAGTACTTC | CASSERTSGNEQYF
TRBJ1-1 | TRBV12-3/TRBV12-4 | TRBD1 | . | TGTGCCAGCAGGCGACAGGGGATGAACACTGAAGCTTTCTTT | CASRRQGMNTEAFF
TRBJ2-3 | TRBV5-1 | . | few | TGCGCCAGCAGCCGGGACTGGACCACAGATACGCAGTATTTT | CASSRDWTTDTQYF
TRBJ2-3 | TRBV12-5 | . | . | TGTGCTAGTGGTTTGGATAGAGATACGCAGTATTTT | CASGLDRDTQYF
TRBJ2-1 | TRBV12-3/TRBV12-4 | . | . | TGTGCCAGCAGTTTAGTGGCTACCCTCTACCACAATGAGCAGTTCTTC | CASSLVATLYHNEQFF
TRBJ2-7 | TRBV20-1 | TRBD2 | few | TGCAGTGCTATACCGGGACTAGCGGGAGGATACGAGCAGTACTTC | CSAIPGLAGGYEQYF
TRBJ1-4 | TRBV3-1 | TRBD1 | few | TGTGCCAGCAGCCGCGCCCCGACAGGGCTCGAAAAACTGTTTTTT | CASSRAPTGLEKLFF
TRBJ2-3 | TRBV20-1 | TRBD2 | many | TGCAGTGCTTTCGGAGGCGGGACTAGCGGCACAGATACGCAGTATTTT | CSAFGGGTSGTDTQYF
TRBJ2-1 | TRBV7-3 | TRBD2 | . | TGTGCCAGCAGTAGAACCAGGACTAGCGGGATCGATGAGCAGTTCTTC | CASSRTRTSGIDEQFF
TRBJ1-5 | TRBV20-1 | . | many | TGCAGTGCAGAGACAGCTTATAGCAATCAGCCCCAGCATTTT | CSAETAYSNQPQHF
TRBJ2-1 | TRBV7-6 | . | few | TGTGCCAGCAGCGCCCTAGCCGTAGGGGATGAGCAGTTCTTC | CASSALAVGDEQFF
TRBJ2-2 | TRBV19 | . | . | TGTGCCAGTAGTATTGGGGACACCGGGGAGCTGTTTTTT | CASSIGDTGELFF
TRBJ2-1 | TRBV11-3 | TRBD2 | few | TGTGCCAGCAGCTCCAGACTAGCGGGGGACAATGAGCAGTTCTTC | CASSSRLAGDNEQFF
TRBJ1-1 | TRBV7-9 | . | few | TGTGCCAGCAGCAGAATGGGTCTGACCATGAACACTGAAGCTTTCTTT | CASSRMGLTMNTEAFF
TRBJ2-2 | TRBV29-1 | . | many | TGCAGCGTTTCGGCGGGCGGCACCGGGGAGCTGTTTTTT | CSVSAGGTGELFF
TRBJ2-7 | TRBV19 | . | few | TGTGCCAGTAGTATTCTCCGGGCAGCAACCTACGAGCAGTACTTC | CASSILRAATYEQYF
TRBJ2-1 | TRBV4-2 | TRBD2 | many | TGTGCCAGCAGCCAAGAACTAGCGGGAGAGGTCTATGAGCAGTTCTTC | CASSQELAGEVYEQFF
TRBJ2-7 | TRBV12-3/TRBV12-4 | TRBD2 | many | TGTGCCAGCAGTTTATTCGGGAGGGCCGGCGAGCAGTACTTC | CASSLFGRAGEQYF